These T cell receptor beta chains were read from a single sample in a study of neurological immune-mediated disorders. TCRdb re-called the 5' RACE reads through MiXCR, storing one row per CDR3 protein. The sample includes more than 30,000 distinct CDR3 sequences, less than 9% of them seen just once. Sequences were obtained from CD4+ T cells from blood. The source of these receptors is a man aged 45-60 years in good health. Both conserved end residues are part of each CDR3. The D gene is left open where the match is weak. Size is omitted from some rows. Given values are once, few, many or a class for expanded clones.

CDR3 protein | clone size | V gene | D gene | J gene
CASSLRQGRYEQYF | many | TRBV7-9 | TRBD1 | TRBJ2-7
CSARVTTGETQYF | many | TRBV20-1 | - | TRBJ2-5
CASSSSRHTEAFF | many | TRBV28 | - | TRBJ1-1
CASSSRYSTGQETQYF | many | TRBV7-2 | - | TRBJ2-5
CASSLDQGSTDTQYF | many | TRBV11-2 | - | TRBJ2-3
CSASTTRGVRLGGYEQYF | many | TRBV20-1 | TRBD2 | TRBJ2-7
CASSVARDGGEAFF | once | TRBV9 | - | TRBJ1-1
CSAGQGSYEQYF | many | TRBV20-1 | TRBD1 | TRBJ2-7
CASSLTSGSQYEQYF | many | TRBV7-2 | TRBD2 | TRBJ2-7
CASSLRGLTGELFF | - | TRBV28 | - | TRBJ2-2
CASSLAGGSGGQETQYF | many | TRBV5-1 | TRBD2 | TRBJ2-5
CASSLKGYTQYF | many | TRBV28 | - | TRBJ2-3
CASSQGQVNLGYTF | many | TRBV3-1 | - | TRBJ1-2
CSVGPEGYTF | many | TRBV29-1 | - | TRBJ1-2
CASSLALRGGSNQPQHF | many | TRBV7-9 | - | TRBJ1-5
CSASGPARGNQPQHF | many | TRBV20-1 | TRBD1 | TRBJ1-5
CSARPRKITRDTGELFF | many | TRBV20-1 | - | TRBJ2-2
CSARGGYSYEQYF | - | TRBV20-1 | - | TRBJ2-7
CAISEGQGHGYTF | - | TRBV10-3 | - | TRBJ1-2
CSASGGLAGGNEQFF | many | TRBV20-1 | TRBD2 | TRBJ2-1
CASSLTVSSYNEQFF | many | TRBV5-1 | - | TRBJ2-1
CASSLTGETQYF | many | TRBV12-3/TRBV12-4 | - | TRBJ2-5
CASSLWDGKFPTNEKLFF | many | TRBV28 | - | TRBJ1-4
CASGRRVDTEAFF | many | TRBV6-5 | - | TRBJ1-1
CASSTGTGEQYF | few | TRBV12-3/TRBV12-4 | - | TRBJ2-7
CSVRLAGVSDTQYF | many | TRBV29-1 | TRBD2 | TRBJ2-3
CASSVGQDYGYTF | many | TRBV7-2 | TRBD1 | TRBJ1-2
CSAEYPDRAAQPQHF | - | TRBV20-1 | TRBD1 | TRBJ1-5
CASIDIPLGRGRGTQAFF | many | TRBV6-6 | - | TRBJ1-1
CASSSRGGNFF | many | TRBV27 | - | TRBJ1-1
CSARLDYGYTF | many | TRBV20-1 | - | TRBJ1-2
CASSSPLEGENTEAFF | many | TRBV6-6 | - | TRBJ1-1
CASSPSGRAEFF | many | TRBV14 | TRBD2 | TRBJ2-1
CSASDPGLYNEQFF | - | TRBV20-1 | - | TRBJ2-1
CASSLYLAADTQYF | many | TRBV5-1 | - | TRBJ2-3
CASSLDGMNTEAFF | many | TRBV5-1 | - | TRBJ1-1
CASSERSDNRAKNIQYF | many | TRBV25-1 | - | TRBJ2-4
CASSSKGGVRETQYF | many | TRBV21-1 | - | TRBJ2-5
CASSLRGGNRNTGELFF | many | TRBV7-2 | - | TRBJ2-2
CASSTGLAGNVDEQFF | many | TRBV5-1 | TRBD2 | TRBJ2-1
CSVEGRFPYNEQFF | many | TRBV29-1 | - | TRBJ2-1
CVSSRDRGYGYTF | few | TRBV18 | TRBD1 | TRBJ1-2
CSARVRSYGPGELFF | many | TRBV20-1 | - | TRBJ2-2
CASRGDRGPASNQPQHF | many | TRBV12-3/TRBV12-4 | TRBD1 | TRBJ1-5
CATGGADTQYF | many | TRBV6-6 | - | TRBJ2-3
CASSSPGQGAQPQHF | many | TRBV2 | TRBD1 | TRBJ1-5
CASSLGQSTDTQYF | many | TRBV5-1 | - | TRBJ2-3
CASSGGSGNTIYF | few | TRBV9 | - | TRBJ1-3
CASSRGGRVSPSGLYNEQFF | many | TRBV4-3 | TRBD2 | TRBJ2-1
CSAKQGYTF | many | TRBV20-1 | - | TRBJ1-2
CAISAWEGYTGELFF | many | TRBV10-3 | TRBD2 | TRBJ2-2